Shown below are 20 T cell receptor beta chains from a single sample sequenced in a study of blood T cell repertoires in COVID-19. Some clones are missing from TCRdb's copy, which holds only in-frame ones; the method was immunoSEQ multiplex PCR. The repertoire consists of hundreds of thousands of clones, with around 88% occurring once and the leading ten covering around 3%. Material for sequencing was PBMCs or T cells enriched from blood (not recorded which). The receptors here all came from a middle-aged woman with acute COVID-19.

In regard to this clone: One end of the junction is discordant with germline, which a read error may explain. The chain is built from TRBV12-3 or TRBV12-4 and TRBJ2-7, with 7 bases matching TRBD2. The CDR3 has 12 residues. The CDR3 nucleotides are TGTGCCAGCAGTTTTACTTCGACTAGCAGATTCTTC. Translated: CASSFTSTSRFF.

V gene TRBV2 combines with J gene TRBJ2-1; 12 bases fit TRBD2. Germline CDR1 and CDR2: SNHLY and FYNNEI. The CDR3 is 15 residues long. V shed 6 bases, J shed 9 bases, and the junction held 9 bases outside the gene matches. CDR3 DNA sequence: TGTGCCAGCAGAAGGACTAGCGGGACTTCGGGTGAGCAGTTCTTC. Amino acids: CASRRTSGTSGEQFF.

The chain has TRBV3-1 (or the pseudogene TRBV3-2) and TRBJ2-7; D is undetermined. CDR1 and CDR2 from the germline V gene are LGHDT and YNNKEL (reference sequence). V was pared by 1 base and J by 2 bases, with 12 bases between. This CDR3 contains 15 residues. The CDR3 DNA reads TGTGCCAGCAGCCAAGGTTTGTCCGACACCTACGAGCAGTACTTC. Translation gives CASSQGLSDTYEQYF.

This clone was seen a single time. V and J are TRBV12-5 and TRBJ2-7, with 8 nucleotides matching TRBD2. V shed 7 bases, J shed 2 bases, and the junction held 7 bases outside the gene matches. The germline gives CDR1 LGHNT, CDR2 FRNRAP. The CDR3 is 14 amino acids. CDR3: CASAASGSTYEQYF. In DNA, the CDR3 is TGTGCTAGTGCCGCAAGCGGGAGCACCTACGAGCAGTACTTC.

J is TRBJ2-1 and V is TRBV28, with D perhaps TRBD1 (5 bases). This CDR3 region has 14 residues. Trimming removed 6 bases at V and 9 bases at J, with 18 bases between. The V gene's germline CDR1 is MDHEN and CDR2 SYDVKM. The CDR3 here is CASSSRQRGGEQFF. The CDR3 DNA follows: TGTGCCAGCAGCTCGAGACAGAGAGGCGGTGAGCAGTTCTTC.

The J gene is TRBJ2-2, the V gene TRBV5-1, with D possibly being TRBD2 (6 bases). There are 15 residues in the CDR3. Germline CDR1 SGHRS, CDR2 YFSETQ. V was clipped by 0 bases and J by 5 bases, with 11 bases between them. The CDR3 DNA reads TGCGCCAGCAGCTTGGCGGGAGTAAGGACCGGGGAGCTGTTTTTT. Protein product: CASSLAGVRTGELFF.

This rearrangement joins TRBV11-3 to TRBJ2-1; weak D call: TRBD2 (5 bases). Germline V gene lookup returns CDR1 SGHNT and CDR2 YENEEA. This CDR3 is built from 15 residues. V lost 0 bases, J lost 5 bases, and 11 bases lay in between. CDR3 residues: CASSLESGNNNEQFF. In DNA, the CDR3 is TGTGCCAGCAGCTTAGAGTCGGGAAACAACAATGAGCAGTTCTTC. Full variable domain (outside the CDR3, taken from reference TRBV11-3 and TRBJ2-1): EAGVVQSPRYKIIEKKQPVAFWCNPISGHNTLYWYLQNLGQGPELLIRYENEEAVDDSQLPKDRFSAERLKGVDSTLKIQPAELGDSAVYLCASSLESGNNNEQFFGPGTRLTVL.

The CDR3 bases are TGTGCCAGCATGACAGGTATCTCTGGAAACACCATATATTTT. Translated: CASMTGISGNTIYF. The chain uses TRBV6-5 and TRBJ1-3; D may be TRBD1 (6 bases). V lost 7 bases and J lost 0, with 10 bases in between. Germline V gene sequence: CDR1 MNHEY, CDR2 SVGAGI. This CDR3 spans 14 amino acids.

This clone turned up a few times. The CDR3 sequence: CASSLDGLVGTGELFF. The CDR3 DNA reads TGCGCCAGCAGCCTGGACGGACTAGTCGGCACCGGGGAGCTGTTTTTT. The V gene is TRBV5-1, the J gene TRBJ2-2; the match to TRBD2 covers 7 bases. Germline CDR1 SGHRS, CDR2 YFSETQ. This CDR3 contains 16 residues. Trimming at V came to 4 bases and at J to 4 bases, leaving 10 bases not matched to a gene. The whole variable domain, filled in from reference TRBV5-1 and TRBJ2-2, reads KAGVTQTPRYLIKTRGQQVTLSCSPISGHRSVSWYQQTPGQGLQFLFEYFSETQRNKGNFPGRFSGRQFSNSRSEMNVSTLELGDSALYLCASSLDGLVGTGELFFGEGSRLTVL.

There are a few counts of this clone. This rearrangement joins TRBV2 to TRBJ2-1, with 7 nucleotides matching TRBD2. After removal of 5 bases from V and 10 bases from J, the junction contained 2 bases not matched to a gene. Per the germline V gene, CDR1 is SNHLY and CDR2 is FYNNEI. This CDR3 is built from 11 residues. The CDR3 DNA reads TGTGCCAGCAGTCGGGACTACGAGCAGTTCTTC. Protein product: CASSRDYEQFF. Together with reference TRBV2 and TRBJ2-1, the CDR3 gives the full variable domain: EPEVTQTPSHQVTQMGQEVILRCVPISNHLYFYWYRQILGQKVEFLVSFYNNEISEKSEIFDDQFSVERPDGSNFTLKIRSTKLEDSAMYFCASSRDYEQFFGPGTRLTVL.

The CDR3 region is CASSQVILAGDTQYF. CDR3 DNA: TGCGCCAGCAGCCAAGTCATACTAGCGGGTGATACGCAGTATTTT. The J gene is TRBJ2-3, the V gene TRBV4-1; 9 bases are a match to TRBD2. V dropped 1 base and J dropped 6; count of bases not matched to a gene: 5. Germline CDR1 reads MGHRA; CDR2 reads YSYEKL. The CDR3 extends over 15 amino acids.

The J gene is TRBJ2-5, the V gene TRBV6-4, with D perhaps TRBD2 (6 bases). This CDR3 region has 15 residues. Trimming shortened V by 2 bases and J by 5 bases, and 15 bases separated the two germline ends. Germline V gene sequence: CDR1 MRHNA, CDR2 SNTAGT. The CDR3 sequence: CASSDGRPRRETQYF. The CDR3 nucleotides read TGTGCCAGCAGTGACGGGAGGCCGAGGAGGGAGACCCAGTACTTC.

This chain links TRBV6-1 with TRBJ2-5; tentatively, D is TRBD2 (5 bases). CDR1 is MNHNS, CDR2 SASEGT, per germline. The CDR3 is 13 residues long. Between the trimmed V and J ends, which lost 1 base and 7 bases, there was a span of 10 bases. As DNA, the CDR3 is TGTGCCAGCAGTGAAGACGGGGTAGGGACCCAGTACTTC. Translation gives CASSEDGVGTQYF.

This clone occurred a few times. The chain employs TRBV7-8 and TRBJ2-2, with 8 positions matching TRBD2. Germline V gene sequence: CDR1 SGHVS, CDR2 FQNEAQ. V lost 5 bases to trimming and J lost 0 bases; unmatched junction nucleotides: 11. This CDR3 has 18 amino acids. DNA for the CDR3: TGTGCCAGCAGCGCCAAGGGACTAGACTTCGCGAACACCGGGGAGCTGTTTTTT. Translating it yields CASSAKGLDFANTGELFF.

The rearrangement uses TRBV18 and TRBJ1-2, with TRBD1 identical over 12 bases. The CDR3 has 18 residues. In germline, CDR1 is KGHSH, CDR2 LQKENI. The V gene end was trimmed by 2 bases and the J gene end by 3 bases; junction bases not matched to a gene: 10. For the CDR3, the DNA is TGTGCCAGCTCACCAACTACGGGACAGGGGGCGCGAGACTATGGCTACACCTTC. Encoded protein: CASSPTTGQGARDYGYTF.

The V and J genes are TRBV7-9 and TRBJ2-1, with TRBD2 matching 7 bases. CDR3 length: 14 amino acids. CDR1 SEHNR and CDR2 FQNEAQ come from the germline V gene (reference sequence). V lost 5 bases and J lost 8; bases outside the gene matches: 9. CDR3 DNA: TGTGCCAGCAGCCTAAGCGGGACTATCGATGAGCAGTTCTTC. It codes for CASSLSGTIDEQFF.

The chain couples TRBV27 to TRBJ1-5; tentatively, D is TRBD1 (5 bases). Germline V gene data show CDR1 as MNHEY and CDR2 as SMNVEV (reference sequence). There are 15 residues in the CDR3. V lost 2 bases, J lost 0 bases, and 8 bases lay in between. In nucleotides, the CDR3 is TGTGCCAGCAGTTTAACGACAGCTAGCAATCAGCCCCAGCATTTT. This encodes CASSLTTASNQPQHF.

The V gene is TRBV5-1, the J gene TRBJ2-1, with 16 bases lining up with TRBD2. The germline gives CDR1 SGHRS, CDR2 YFSETQ. The trim removed 4 bases at V and 7 bases at J, leaving 2 bases unmatched. The CDR3 sequence is 15 residues long. The DNA for the CDR3 is TGCGCCAGCAGCCCGGGACTAGCGGGAGGGAATGAGCAGTTCTTC. It encodes CASSPGLAGGNEQFF.

The count of this clone is one. The chain employs TRBV6-5 and TRBJ2-7, with TRBD2 matching over 8 bases. V lost 5 bases, J lost 3 bases, and 3 bases stayed unmatched. CDR3 length: 13 residues. The germline V gene encodes CDR1 MNHEY and CDR2 SVGAGI. The CDR3 DNA reads TGTGCCAGCAGTAAGCGGGAGTTCTACGAGCAGTACTTC. It encodes CASSKREFYEQYF.

V and J are TRBV18 and TRBJ2-2; D is perhaps TRBD1 (5 bases). CDR3 size: 14 residues. Trimming shortened V by 2 bases and J by 7 bases, and 11 bases separated the two germline ends. Germline V gene data show CDR1 as KGHSH and CDR2 as LQKENI. The CDR3 DNA reads as TGTGCCAGCTCACCAGACAGATTGGGCGGGGAGCTGTTTTTT. Translating it yields CASSPDRLGGELFF.